This TCR beta chain emerged from a study of T cell changes during pregnancy in multiple sclerosis. CDR1 is LGHNA and CDR2 is YNFKEQ in the germline V gene. Trimming removed 0 bases from V and 0 bases from J; junction bases left unmatched: 5. The CDR3 is made up of 17 amino acids. Assay used: immunoSEQ multiplex PCR; TCRdb lists only in-frame clones, some missing. Altogether about 40,000 clones are present, roughly 92% being singletons, with the ten largest covering 0.78%. This receptor was identified in a female donor with multiple sclerosis, enrolled in a pregnancy study. The rearrangement joins TRBV4-2 to TRBJ2-3; 8 bases are a match to TRBD2. Sequencing used CD4+ T cells from peripheral blood mononuclear cells, obtained before pregnancy. As DNA, the CDR3 is TGTGCCAGCAGCCAAGATCTAGCTAGCGGGAGCACAGATACGCAGTATTTT. Amino acid sequence: CASSQDLASGSTDTQYF.